The 14 T cell receptor beta chains in this list originate from one sample, sequenced in a study of blood T cell repertoires in COVID-19. Only in-frame clones appear in the TCRdb table, and some are missing; sequencing was by immunoSEQ multiplex PCR. The profile shows 65,000 to 75,000 clones, 85% to 90% of them singletons. The sample was peripheral blood. These receptors came from a man over 45 with active COVID-19.

The chain uses TRBV6-2 or TRBV6-3 and TRBJ2-7, with 7 bases aligning to TRBD2. Germline CDR1 reads MNHEY; CDR2 reads SVGEGT. Trimming took 2 bases from V and 4 from J; bases not matched to a gene: 5. This CDR3 spans 14 amino acids. In DNA, the CDR3 is TGTGCCAGCAGTTACGTGGGAGGGGTATACGAGCAGTACTTC. Amino acids: CASSYVGGVYEQYF.

The V and J genes are TRBV6-5 and TRBJ1-6, with 12 bases lining up with TRBD1. Per germline, CDR1 MNHEY and CDR2 SVGAGI. This CDR3 is 15 amino acids long. After removal of 7 bases from V and 9 bases from J, the junction contained 7 bases not matched to a gene. The CDR3: CASNTGTGGVSPLHF. CDR3 nucleotides: TGTGCCAGCAATACCGGGACAGGGGGCGTTTCACCCCTCCACTTT.

V gene TRBV7-8 combines with J gene TRBJ1-4; a weak D match, TRBD1 (5 bases). The V end was cut by 6 bases, the J end by 0 bases, with 14 bases between. Germline assignment: CDR1 SGHVS and CDR2 FQNEAQ. The CDR3 length is 16 residues. CDR3 nucleotide sequence: TGTGCCAGCAGGGATACCGACAGATCAACTAATGAAAAACTGTTTTTT. Translating gives CASRDTDRSTNEKLFF.

This clone turned up a few times. The chain carries TRBV3-1 (or the pseudogene TRBV3-2) and TRBJ1-1; 10 bases agree with TRBD1. This CDR3 is built from 17 residues. The germline CDR1 and CDR2 sequences are LGHDT and YNNKEL (reference sequence). V lost 4 bases and J lost 1; bases outside the gene matches: 9. This chain's CDR3 is CASSPPWTGGENTEAFF. CDR3 nucleotide sequence: TGTGCCAGCAGCCCTCCATGGACAGGGGGAGAGAACACTGAAGCTTTCTTT.

The V gene is TRBV28, the J gene TRBJ1-1; perhaps TRBD1 as D (6 bases). Germline loops: CDR1 MDHEN, CDR2 SYDVKM. Between the trimmed V and J ends, which lost 3 bases and 5 bases, there was a span of 13 bases. This CDR3 spans 14 amino acids. The CDR3 sequence: CASSFQGYSTEAFF. CDR3 nucleotide sequence: TGTGCCAGCAGTTTCCAGGGGTATAGTACTGAAGCTTTCTTT.

The gene calls are TRBV5-1 and TRBJ1-1, with D perhaps matching TRBD1 (5 bases). V was pared by 6 bases and J by 5 bases, with 8 bases between. This CDR3 region has 11 residues. Germline lookup yields CDR1 SGHRS and CDR2 YFSETQ. The CDR3 protein is CASKQETEAFF. In DNA, the CDR3 is TGCGCCAGCAAACAGGAAACTGAAGCTTTCTTT.

This clone is a singleton in its sample. V usage is TRBV5-1 and J usage is TRBJ1-2; 7 bases are shared with TRBD1. Unmatched junction bases numbered 9, after V lost 6 bases and J lost 7 bases. The V gene's germline CDR1 is SGHRS and CDR2 YFSETQ. The CDR3 is made up of 13 amino acids. CDR3 sequence (DNA): TGCGCCAGCAAAGAGGGGGCAGTTCGTGGCTACACCTTC. Translating gives CASKEGAVRGYTF. Using reference TRBV5-1 and TRBJ1-2 for the parts outside the CDR3, the full variable domain is KAGVTQTPRYLIKTRGQQVTLSCSPISGHRSVSWYQQTPGQGLQFLFEYFSETQRNKGNFPGRFSGRQFSNSRSEMNVSTLELGDSALYLCASKEGAVRGYTFGSGTRLTVV.

This sequence joins TRBV19 and TRBJ2-3; D might be TRBD1 (6 bases). Germline CDR1 reads LNHDA; CDR2 reads SQIVND (reference sequence). This CDR3 is built from 15 residues. Trimming removed 3 bases from V and 0 bases from J, with 10 bases in between. The CDR3 DNA is TGTGCCAGTAGTATTCAAAGGGGGAGCACAGATACGCAGTATTTT. Translated, it gives CASSIQRGSTDTQYF.

The chain joins TRBV11-2 to TRBJ1-2, with D hard to call. The V gene's germline CDR1 is SGHAT and CDR2 FQNNGV. This CDR3 region has 11 residues. V was cut by 6 bases and J by 7 bases, with 9 bases left in between. CDR3 residues: CASSSPLGYTF. In DNA form, the CDR3 reads TGTGCCAGCAGTTCCCCCCTTGGCTACACCTTC.

This chain joins TRBV24-1 and TRBJ1-2, with 7 bases identical to TRBD1. Trimming cost V 5 bases and J 3 bases; bases outside gene matches: 5. The CDR3 runs 14 residues. The germline V gene encodes CDR1 KGHDR and CDR2 SFDVKD. CDR3 amino acids: CATSVRDRDYGYTF. CDR3 nucleotides: TGTGCCACCAGTGTTCGTGACAGGGACTATGGCTACACCTTC.

The chain combines TRBV9 with TRBJ2-1; 7 nucleotides agree with TRBD2. With V trimmed by 4 bases and J by 6 bases, 7 bases remained unmatched. Germline-derived CDR1 and CDR2 are SGDLS and YYNGEE. The CDR3 has 14 amino acids. The CDR3 is CASSPGLVRNEQFF. The CDR3 DNA is TGTGCCAGCAGCCCAGGACTAGTACGCAATGAGCAGTTCTTC.

The V call is TRBV29-1, the J call TRBJ1-2; 7 bases fit TRBD1. The CDR3 runs 12 residues. Trimming at V came to 3 bases and at J to 4 bases, leaving 2 bases not matched to a gene. CDR1 and CDR2 (germline): SQVTM, ANQGSEA. The CDR3 DNA follows: TGCAGCGTTGAGAGGACAGGCTATGGCTACACCTTC. This encodes CSVERTGYGYTF.

The chain is built from TRBV7-9 and TRBJ2-3; possibly TRBD2 for D (6 bases). The V and J ends lost 2 bases and 0 bases respectively, with 12 bases between them. The V gene's germline CDR1 is SEHNR and CDR2 FQNEAQ (reference sequence). This CDR3 spans 16 amino acids. CDR3 in DNA: TGTGCCAGCAGCTTATTAGCGGCGATTAGCACAGATACGCAGTATTTT. Its translation: CASSLLAAISTDTQYF.

The gene calls are TRBV11-2 and TRBJ2-7; no reliable D call. Trimming stripped 2 bases from V and 5 bases from J, with 7 bases between. The CDR3 spans 12 residues. The germline CDR1 and CDR2 sequences are SGHAT and FQNNGV. The CDR3 region is CASSLSRNEQYF. In nucleotides, the CDR3 is TGTGCCAGCAGCTTATCCAGAAACGAGCAGTACTTC.